A single sample is the source of the 28 T cell receptor beta chains below, sequenced in a study of beta chain features in type 1 diabetes. These TCRs' antigens remain unknown. Expressed TCRB transcripts were sequenced after all isolated RNA was converted to cDNA. TCRdb keeps only in-frame clones here, not all; method: immunoSEQ multiplex PCR. Among some 170,000 clones listed, roughly 60% were seen once. Study-wide results and caveats: Patients with Type 1 diabetes showed moderately but significantly shorter TCRB CDR3s in all four CD4+ subsets.

The sequencing input was naive CD4+ T cells from blood. Every receptor here comes from a man under 40 with type 1 diabetes.

V usage is TRBV5-1 and J usage is TRBJ2-1; D perhaps matches TRBD1 (6 bases). Trimming pared 4 bases from V and 8 bases from J, leaving 19 bases between. The germline V gene has CDR1 SGHRS and CDR2 YFSETQ. The CDR3 covers 15 residues. CDR3 sequence (DNA): TGCGCCAGCAGCCAAGGAGACAGGATTAACGATGAGCAGTTCTTC. Its protein product is CASSQGDRINDEQFF.

As to this clone: In the same sample, other DNA sequences code for this CDR3. This chain joins TRBV29-1 and TRBJ1-2; no clear D gene. The CDR3 covers 12 residues. CDR1 is SQVTM, CDR2 ANQGSEA, per germline. Trimming shortened V by 6 bases and J by 2 bases, and 10 bases separated the two germline ends. The CDR3 protein is CSVAGGNYGYTF. CDR3 DNA sequence: TGCAGCGTAGCGGGAGGCAACTATGGCTACACCTTC.

The chain combines TRBV30 with TRBJ2-2, with D possibly matching TRBD1 (6 bases). Germline V CDR1 and CDR2: GTSNPN, SVGIG (reference sequence). The V end was cut by 2 bases, the J end by 0 bases, with 7 bases between. This CDR3 has 14 residues. The CDR3 is CAWSRTANTGELFF. The CDR3 DNA reads TGTGCCTGGAGTAGGACAGCGAACACCGGGGAGCTGTTTTTT.

The rearrangement links TRBV10-3 to TRBJ2-7; D unclear. V gave up 4 bases and J gave up 0 bases, with 10 bases separating them. Germline V gene data show CDR1 as ENHRY and CDR2 as SYGVKD. This CDR3 contains 14 residues. The DNA for the CDR3 is TGTGCCATCAGTGTTGGGGTGACCTCCTACGAGCAGTACTTC. Translating it yields CAISVGVTSYEQYF.

This chain uses TRBV20-1 with TRBJ1-2; no clear D. Germline V gene data show CDR1 as DFQATT and CDR2 as SNEGSKA (reference sequence). Trimming stripped 6 bases from V and 7 bases from J, with 12 bases between. This CDR3 has 11 residues. The CDR3 region has the DNA TGCAGTGCCCTGGGGTTAGCTGGCTACACCTTC. Its protein is CSALGLAGYTF.

The CDR3, as DNA: TGTGCCAGCAGCTTAGTACTGGTGACAGATACGCAGTATTTT. This encodes CASSLVLVTDTQYF. V is TRBV7-2 and J is TRBJ2-3; D remains ambiguous. Germline loops: CDR1 SGHTA, CDR2 FQGNSA. The CDR3 runs to 14 residues. The V gene lost 1 base and the J gene lost 3 bases, with 8 bases spanning the gap.

This chain connects TRBV23-1 to TRBJ2-7, with a weak D call TRBD2 (6 bases). TRBV23-1 is given ORF status, its function remaining uncertain. CDR3 size: 14 residues. V lost 0 bases and J lost 7, with 13 bases in between. The CDR3 nucleotides are TGCGCCAGCAGTCAATCCCTCCCAGGAGGGGAGCAGTACTTC. Protein sequence: CASSQSLPGGEQYF.

The genes are TRBV7-8 and TRBJ1-4; no clear D gene. This CDR3 region has 16 residues. V lost 3 bases to trimming and J lost 0 bases, with 11 bases between them. Germline CDR1 and CDR2: SGHVS and FQNEAQ. The CDR3 sequence: CASSFTRLATNEKLFF. As DNA, the CDR3 is TGTGCCAGCAGCTTCACTCGGCTTGCAACTAATGAAAAACTGTTTTTT. Variable domain in full (rest from reference TRBV7-8 and TRBJ1-4): GAGVSQSPRYKVAKRGQDVALRCDPISGHVSLFWYQQALGQGPEFLTYFQNEAQLDKSGLPSDRFFAERPEGSVSTLKIQRTQQEDSAVYLCASSFTRLATNEKLFFGSGTQLSVL.

The rearrangement links TRBV9 to TRBJ2-2; 7 bases fit TRBD2. CDR1 and CDR2 from the germline V gene are SGDLS and YYNGEE. The CDR3 is 18 residues long. After removal of 4 bases from V and 1 base from J, the junction contained 13 bases not matched to a gene. The chain's CDR3 is CASSPQPTGLLNTGELFF. CDR3 bases: TGTGCCAGCAGCCCCCAACCAACGGGACTATTGAACACCGGGGAGCTGTTTTTT. Combining the CDR3 with reference TRBV9 and TRBJ2-2 gives the whole variable domain DSGVTQTPKHLITATGQRVTLRCSPRSGDLSVYWYQQSLDQGLQFLIQYYNGEERAKGNILERFSAQQFPDLHSELNLSSLELGDSALYFCASSPQPTGLLNTGELFFGEGSRLTVL.

The rearrangement joins TRBV29-1 to TRBJ1-4, with D maybe TRBD1 (5 bases). V dropped 7 bases and J dropped 10 bases, with 25 bases sitting between them. Germline values: CDR1 SQVTM, CDR2 ANQGSEA. CDR3 length: 15 residues. Here the CDR3 DNA reads TGCAGCGCCGGCGCAGGGACGGCGGATGTAGGAAAACTGTTTTTT. Translation gives CSAGAGTADVGKLFF.

The chain joins TRBV7-8 to TRBJ2-1; D might be TRBD1 (6 bases). Germline V gene data show CDR1 as SGHVS and CDR2 as FQNEAQ. With 5 bases removed from V and 3 bases from J, the gap between germline ends came to 14 bases. The CDR3 spans 15 residues. CDR3 in amino acids: CASSERQALYNEQFF. CDR3 in DNA: TGTGCCAGCAGCGAACGACAGGCCCTCTACAATGAGCAGTTCTTC.

The J gene is TRBJ2-7, the V gene TRBV7-2; D tentatively fits TRBD1 or TRBD2 (5 bases each). The CDR3 has 15 residues. Germline CDR1 reads SGHTA; CDR2 reads FQGNSA. Trimming stripped 1 base from V and 0 bases from J, with 10 bases between. The CDR3 sequence is CASSLGAGTSYEQYF. Written as DNA, the CDR3 is TGTGCCAGCAGCTTAGGGGCAGGGACCTCCTACGAGCAGTACTTC.

The CDR3 bases are TGTGCCAGCAAGATGGACAGCACAGATACGCAGTATTTT. Amino acids: CASKMDSTDTQYF. The chain couples TRBV7-2 to TRBJ2-3; the D is unclear. The CDR3 consists of 13 residues. With 7 bases removed from V and 0 bases from J, the gap between germline ends came to 8 bases. Germline CDR1 SGHTA, CDR2 FQGNSA.

The rearrangement links TRBV6-5 to TRBJ1-3; D is unclear. Germline CDR1 MNHEY, CDR2 SVGAGI. V was trimmed by 2 bases and J by 5 bases, leaving 10 bases between them. This CDR3 region has 14 residues. The CDR3 coding sequence is TGTGCCAGCAGTTACCACTCTGGTAGAAACACCATATATTTT. It encodes CASSYHSGRNTIYF.

With regard to this clone: At the DNA level, this CDR3 is encoded by other sequences in the same sample as well. V usage is TRBV28 and J usage is TRBJ2-5; no reliable D call. The length of the CDR3 is 11 residues. The V and J ends lost 6 bases and 4 bases respectively, with 6 bases between them. The V gene's germline CDR1 is MDHEN and CDR2 SYDVKM. CDR3 sequence: CASSLRETQYF. DNA for the CDR3: TGTGCCAGCAGCCTAAGAGAGACCCAGTACTTC.

This clone has just a few counts. The rearrangement uses TRBV5-1 and TRBJ2-7, with no clear D. V was shortened by 5 bases and J by 2 bases, with 8 bases between the two germline ends. The V gene's germline CDR1 is SGHRS and CDR2 YFSETQ. The CDR3 covers 12 residues. The CDR3 DNA reads TGCGCCAGCAGAGCAGAGACCTACGAGCAGTACTTC. This encodes CASRAETYEQYF.

The chain carries TRBV30 and TRBJ1-5, with D possibly being TRBD1 (5 bases). Germline V lookup: CDR1 GTSNPN, CDR2 SVGIG (reference sequence). The CDR3 length is 14 residues. Trimming shortened V by 7 bases and J by 4 bases, and 17 bases separated the two germline ends. Here the CDR3 DNA reads TGTGCCTCAAGCCCAGGGCAGCCTAATCAGCCCCAGCATTTT. Protein product: CASSPGQPNQPQHF.

The CDR3 bases are TGTGCCAGCAGCGTAGGAGGGGGACCCACAGAGGGAGCGCAGTATTTT. Its translation is CASSVGGGPTEGAQYF. The chain combines TRBV9 with TRBJ2-3; tentative D call: TRBD1 (6 bases). V was clipped by 0 bases and J by 10 bases, with 21 bases between them. The CDR3 runs 16 residues. Germline CDR1 is SGDLS and CDR2 is YYNGEE.

The CDR3 here is CASSYHTGYNEQFF. DNA of the CDR3: TGTGCCAGCAGCTACCACACGGGGTACAATGAGCAGTTCTTC. The V call is TRBV7-2, the J call TRBJ2-1; TRBD2 is a possible D gene (5 bases). V was trimmed by 4 bases and J by 4 bases, leaving 11 bases between them. Germline CDR1 is SGHTA and CDR2 is FQGNSA. The CDR3 covers 14 residues. Full variable domain (outside the CDR3, taken from reference TRBV7-2 and TRBJ2-1): GAGVSQSPSNKVTEKGKDVELRCDPISGHTALYWYRQSLGQGLEFLIYFQGNSAPDKSGLPSDRFSAERTGGSVSTLTIQRTQQEDSAVYLCASSYHTGYNEQFFGPGTRLTVL.

The chain uses TRBV12-2 and TRBJ2-7. TRBV12-2 is given as a pseudogene. CDR3 length: 12 residues. DNA for the CDR3: TGTGCAAGTCGCTTAGGGTACTACGAGCAGTACTTC. Its translation is CASRLGYYEQYF.

V usage is TRBV10-3 and J usage is TRBJ1-5; the D gene is possibly TRBD1 (6 bases). The V gene's germline CDR1 is ENHRY and CDR2 SYGVKD. With 11 bases removed from V and 3 bases from J, the gap between germline ends came to 17 bases. This CDR3 has 14 residues. The CDR3 DNA reads TGTGCCGCCTCCGAGACAGGAGACAATCAGCCCCAGCATTTT. This encodes CAASETGDNQPQHF.

V is TRBV4-1 and J is TRBJ2-5, with D perhaps assigned TRBD1 or TRBD2 (5 bases each). This CDR3 contains 14 residues. Trimming shortened V by 0 bases and J by 5 bases, and 10 bases separated the two germline ends. In germline, CDR1 is MGHRA, CDR2 YSYEKL. The CDR3 region has the DNA TGCGCCAGCAGCCAAGAGTGGGGGAAGGAGACCCAGTACTTC. Amino acid sequence: CASSQEWGKETQYF.

In DNA, the CDR3 is TGTGCCAGCAGCCCCCAATACGAGCAGTACTTC. Protein product: CASSPQYEQYF. The chain couples TRBV7-2 to TRBJ2-7, with D uncertain. Between the trimmed V and J ends, which lost 5 bases and 4 bases, there was a span of 6 bases. The CDR3 covers 11 residues. Germline CDR1 reads SGHTA; CDR2 reads FQGNSA.

The chain links TRBV29-1 to TRBJ1-1; TRBD1 might be the D (6 bases). CDR1 SQVTM and CDR2 ANQGSEA come from the germline V gene. Trimming shortened V by 7 bases and J by 3 bases, and 15 bases separated the two germline ends. This CDR3 contains 13 residues. CDR3 sequence (DNA): TGCAGCGCGGCATTCAACAGGGACACTGAAGCTTTCTTT. It is translated as CSAAFNRDTEAFF. Drawing the rest from reference TRBV29-1 and TRBJ1-1, the complete variable domain is SAVISQKPSRDICQRGTSLTIQCQVDSQVTMMFWYRQQPGQSLTLIATANQGSEATYESGFVIDKFPISRPNLTFSTLTVSNMSPEDSSIYLCSAAFNRDTEAFFGQGTRLTVV.

The rearrangement uses TRBV18 and TRBJ1-1, with D uncertain. Trimming removed 2 bases from V and 2 bases from J, with 9 bases in between. The CDR3 covers 14 residues. Germline V gene lookup returns CDR1 KGHSH and CDR2 LQKENI. DNA for the CDR3: TGTGCCAGCTCACCATCTACAGAAAACACTGAAGCTTTCTTT. It codes for CASSPSTENTEAFF.

The J gene is TRBJ2-7, the V gene TRBV11-2; the match to TRBD2 covers 10 bases. The CDR3 sequence is 15 residues long. Losses at the gene ends were 2 bases for V and 1 base for J; bases not matched to a gene: 2. The V gene's germline CDR1 is SGHAT and CDR2 FQNNGV. This CDR3 reads CASSLPAGGSYEQYF. The CDR3 DNA follows: TGTGCCAGCAGCTTACCAGCGGGGGGGTCCTACGAGCAGTACTTC.

This chain links TRBV9 with TRBJ2-3; D is uncertain. This CDR3 has 13 amino acids. Trimming took off 0 bases at V and 5 bases at J, with 7 bases between the two ends. The germline V gene encodes CDR1 SGDLS and CDR2 YYNGEE. This CDR3 reads CASSVESGDTQYF. Written as DNA, the CDR3 is TGTGCCAGCAGCGTAGAAAGTGGAGATACGCAGTATTTT.

The J gene is TRBJ2-1, the V gene TRBV7-2; 7 bases match TRBD1. V dropped 3 bases and J dropped 4; count of bases not matched to a gene: 3. CDR1 and CDR2 (germline): SGHTA, FQGNSA. The CDR3 sequence is 14 residues long. CDR3 sequence (DNA): TGTGCCAGCAGCTTCTGGGACAGATACAATGAGCAGTTCTTC. Protein sequence: CASSFWDRYNEQFF.